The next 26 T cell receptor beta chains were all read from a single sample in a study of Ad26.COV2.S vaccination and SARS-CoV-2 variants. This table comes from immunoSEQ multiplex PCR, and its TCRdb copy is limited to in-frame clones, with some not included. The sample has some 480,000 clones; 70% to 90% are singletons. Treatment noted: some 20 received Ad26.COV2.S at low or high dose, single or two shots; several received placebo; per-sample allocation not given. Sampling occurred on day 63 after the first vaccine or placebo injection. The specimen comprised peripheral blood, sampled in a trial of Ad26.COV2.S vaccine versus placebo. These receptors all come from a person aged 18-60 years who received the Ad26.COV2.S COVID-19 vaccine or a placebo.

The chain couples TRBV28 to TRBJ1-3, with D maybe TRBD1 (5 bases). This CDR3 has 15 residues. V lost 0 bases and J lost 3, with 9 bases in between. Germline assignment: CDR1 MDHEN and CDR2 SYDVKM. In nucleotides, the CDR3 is TGTGCCAGCAGTTTATGGGGGGTTAATGGAAACACCATATATTTT. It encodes CASSLWGVNGNTIYF. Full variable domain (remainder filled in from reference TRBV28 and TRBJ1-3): DVKVTQSSRYLVKRTGEKVFLECVQDMDHENMFWYRQDPGLGLRLIYFSYDVKMKEKGDIPEGYSVSREKKERFSLILESASTNQTSMYLCASSLWGVNGNTIYFGEGSWLTVV.

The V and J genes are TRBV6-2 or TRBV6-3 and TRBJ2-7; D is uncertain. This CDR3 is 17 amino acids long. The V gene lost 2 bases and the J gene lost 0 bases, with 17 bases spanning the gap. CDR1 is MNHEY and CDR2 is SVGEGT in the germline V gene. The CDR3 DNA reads TGTGCCAGCAGTTACGGAGTTGCCCGTCAGAGCTCCTACGAGCAGTACTTC. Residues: CASSYGVARQSSYEQYF.

The chain's CDR3 is CAWTKNTGELFF. The DNA for the CDR3 is TGTGCCTGGACGAAGAACACCGGGGAGCTGTTTTTT. V gene TRBV30 combines with J gene TRBJ2-2, with no clear D. This CDR3 spans 12 amino acids. Trimming cost V 4 bases and J 1 base, with 4 bases left between them. Germline CDR1 reads GTSNPN; CDR2 reads SVGIG (reference sequence).

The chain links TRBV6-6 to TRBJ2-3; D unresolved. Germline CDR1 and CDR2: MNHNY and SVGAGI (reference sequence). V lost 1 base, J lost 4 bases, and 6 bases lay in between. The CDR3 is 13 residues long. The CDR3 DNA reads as TGTGCCAGCAGTTACTTTAGCTCAGATACGCAGTATTTT. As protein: CASSYFSSDTQYF.

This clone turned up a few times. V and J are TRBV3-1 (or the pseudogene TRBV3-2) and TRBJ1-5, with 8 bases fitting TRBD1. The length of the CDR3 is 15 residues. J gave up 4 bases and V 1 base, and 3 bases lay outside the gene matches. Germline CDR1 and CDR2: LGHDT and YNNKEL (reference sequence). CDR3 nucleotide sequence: TGTGCCAGCAGCCAAGGGACAGGGAGTAATCAGCCCCAGCATTTT. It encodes CASSQGTGSNQPQHF.

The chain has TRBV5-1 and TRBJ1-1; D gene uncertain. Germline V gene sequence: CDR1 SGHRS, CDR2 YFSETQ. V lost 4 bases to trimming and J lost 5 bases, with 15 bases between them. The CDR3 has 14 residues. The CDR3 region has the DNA TGCGCCAGCAGCACCCAGTCGGGTGGAACTGAAGCTTTCTTT. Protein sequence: CASSTQSGGTEAFF.

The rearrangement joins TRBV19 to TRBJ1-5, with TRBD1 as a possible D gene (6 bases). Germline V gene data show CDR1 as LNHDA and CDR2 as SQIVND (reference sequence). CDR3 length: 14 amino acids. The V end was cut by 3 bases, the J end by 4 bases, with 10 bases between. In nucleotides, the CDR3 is TGTGCCAGTAGTATGGGGGGCACAAATCAGCCCCAGCATTTT. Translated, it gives CASSMGGTNQPQHF.

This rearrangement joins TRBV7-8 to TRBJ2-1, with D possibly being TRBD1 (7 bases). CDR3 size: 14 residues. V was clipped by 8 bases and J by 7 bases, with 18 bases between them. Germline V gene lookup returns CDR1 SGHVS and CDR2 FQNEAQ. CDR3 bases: TGTGCCAGCGGCAGAGCAGGGGGGACGAATGAGCAGTTCTTC. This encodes CASGRAGGTNEQFF.

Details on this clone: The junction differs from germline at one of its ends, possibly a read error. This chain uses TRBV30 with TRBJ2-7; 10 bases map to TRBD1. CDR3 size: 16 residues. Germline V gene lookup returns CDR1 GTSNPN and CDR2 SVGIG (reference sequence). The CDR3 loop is CAWRVVGTGVSHEQYF. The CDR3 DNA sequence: TGTGCCTGGAGAGTAGTTGGGACAGGGGTCTCCCACGAGCAGTACTTC.

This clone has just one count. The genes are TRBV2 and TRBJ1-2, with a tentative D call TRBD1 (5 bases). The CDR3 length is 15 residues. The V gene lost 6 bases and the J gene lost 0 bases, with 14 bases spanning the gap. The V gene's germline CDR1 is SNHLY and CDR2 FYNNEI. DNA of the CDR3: TGTGCCAGCAGCGGTATGGGGGAAGCTAACTATGGCTACACCTTC. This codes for CASSGMGEANYGYTF.

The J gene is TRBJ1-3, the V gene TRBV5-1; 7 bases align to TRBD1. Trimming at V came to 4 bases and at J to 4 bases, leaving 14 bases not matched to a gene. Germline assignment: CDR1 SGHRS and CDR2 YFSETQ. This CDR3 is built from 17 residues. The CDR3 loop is CASSPAQGRASGNTIYF. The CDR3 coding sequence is TGCGCCAGCAGCCCTGCACAGGGGAGAGCGTCCGGAAACACCATATATTTT.

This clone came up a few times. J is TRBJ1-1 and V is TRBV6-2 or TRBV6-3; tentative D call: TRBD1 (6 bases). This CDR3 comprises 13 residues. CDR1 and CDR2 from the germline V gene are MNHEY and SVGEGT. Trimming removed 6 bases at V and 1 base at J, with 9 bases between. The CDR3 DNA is TGTGCCAGCAGCCTACAGGGGAACACTGAAGCTTTCTTT. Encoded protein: CASSLQGNTEAFF.

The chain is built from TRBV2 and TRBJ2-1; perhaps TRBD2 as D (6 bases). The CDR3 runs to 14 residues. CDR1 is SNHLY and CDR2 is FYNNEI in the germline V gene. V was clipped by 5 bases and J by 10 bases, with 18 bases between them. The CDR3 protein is CASSNLKRVAEQFF. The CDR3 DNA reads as TGTGCCAGCAGTAACTTAAAGCGGGTGGCCGAGCAGTTCTTC.

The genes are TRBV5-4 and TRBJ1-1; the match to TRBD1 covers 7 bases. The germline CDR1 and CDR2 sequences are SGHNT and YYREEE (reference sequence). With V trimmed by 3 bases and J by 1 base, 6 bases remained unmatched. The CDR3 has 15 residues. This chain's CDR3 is CASSSPGTANTEAFF. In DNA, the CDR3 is TGTGCCAGCAGCTCGCCCGGGACAGCGAACACTGAAGCTTTCTTT. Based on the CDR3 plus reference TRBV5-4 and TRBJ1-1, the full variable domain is ETGVTQSPTHLIKTRGQQVTLRCSSQSGHNTVSWYQQALGQGPQFIFQYYREEENGRGNFPPRFSGLQFPNYSSELNVNALELDDSALYLCASSSPGTANTEAFFGQGTRLTVV.

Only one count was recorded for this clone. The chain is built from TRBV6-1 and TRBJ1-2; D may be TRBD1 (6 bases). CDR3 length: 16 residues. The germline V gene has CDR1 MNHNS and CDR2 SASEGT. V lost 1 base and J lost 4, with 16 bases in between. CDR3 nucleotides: TGTGCCAGCAGTGAAGAACGGGGGCTTCTTGGCTATGGCTACACCTTC. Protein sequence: CASSEERGLLGYGYTF.

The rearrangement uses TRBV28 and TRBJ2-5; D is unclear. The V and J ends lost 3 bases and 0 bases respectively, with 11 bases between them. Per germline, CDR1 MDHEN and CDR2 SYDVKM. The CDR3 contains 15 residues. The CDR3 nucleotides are TGTGCCAGCAGTTTCCCGCGGACCAACCAAGAGACCCAGTACTTC. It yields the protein CASSFPRTNQETQYF.

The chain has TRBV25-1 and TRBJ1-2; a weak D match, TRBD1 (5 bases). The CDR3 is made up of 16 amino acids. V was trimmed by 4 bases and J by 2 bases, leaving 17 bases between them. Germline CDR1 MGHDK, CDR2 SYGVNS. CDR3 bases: TGTGCCAGCAGTGCTAAGGATGGATGGGGGAACTATGGCTACACCTTC. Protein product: CASSAKDGWGNYGYTF.

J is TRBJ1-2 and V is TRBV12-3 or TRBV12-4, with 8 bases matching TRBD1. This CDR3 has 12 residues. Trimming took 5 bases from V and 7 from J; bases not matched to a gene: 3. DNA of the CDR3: TGTGCCAGCAGTCAAACAGGGGGTGGCTACACCTTC. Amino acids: CASSQTGGGYTF.

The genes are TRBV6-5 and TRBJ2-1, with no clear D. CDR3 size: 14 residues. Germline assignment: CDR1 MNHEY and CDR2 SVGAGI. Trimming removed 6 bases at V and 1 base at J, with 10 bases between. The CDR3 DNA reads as TGTGCCAGCAGGGGCAGTTCTTCCTACAATGAGCAGTTCTTC. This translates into CASRGSSSYNEQFF.

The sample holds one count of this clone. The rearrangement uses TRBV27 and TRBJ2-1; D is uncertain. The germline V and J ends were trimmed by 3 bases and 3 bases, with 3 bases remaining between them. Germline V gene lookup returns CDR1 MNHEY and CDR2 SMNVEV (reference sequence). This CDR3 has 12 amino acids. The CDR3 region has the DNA TGTGCCAGCAGTTTCGACTACAATGAGCAGTTCTTC. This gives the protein CASSFDYNEQFF.

The CDR3 DNA reads as TGTGCCAGCTCACCACTTGGGGGGTGGGGTGAGCAGTTCTTC. Translation: CASSPLGGWGEQFF. The chain is built from TRBV18 and TRBJ2-1; possibly TRBD2 for D (6 bases). V lost 1 base and J 9 bases, leaving 13 bases between the germline ends. This CDR3 comprises 14 residues. CDR1 and CDR2 (germline): KGHSH, LQKENI.

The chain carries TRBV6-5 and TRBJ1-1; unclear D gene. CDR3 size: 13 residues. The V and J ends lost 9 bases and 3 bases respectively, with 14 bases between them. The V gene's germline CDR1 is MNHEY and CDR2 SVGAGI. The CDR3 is CASEGEFYTEAFF. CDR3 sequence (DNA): TGTGCCAGTGAGGGAGAGTTTTACACTGAAGCTTTCTTT.

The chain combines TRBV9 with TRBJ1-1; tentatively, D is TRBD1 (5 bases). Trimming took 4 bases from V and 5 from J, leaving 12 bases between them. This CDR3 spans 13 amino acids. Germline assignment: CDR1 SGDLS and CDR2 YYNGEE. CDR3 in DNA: TGTGCCAGCAGCTTCCGGGACCGGACTGAAGCTTTCTTT. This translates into CASSFRDRTEAFF.

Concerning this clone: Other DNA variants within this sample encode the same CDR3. Written as DNA, the CDR3 is TGTGCCAGCAGTTTGGGGGGGAGCACAGATACGCAGTATTTT. It is translated as CASSLGGSTDTQYF. The J gene is TRBJ2-3, the V gene TRBV28; 7 bases are a match to TRBD2. This CDR3 is built from 14 residues. V dropped 3 bases and J dropped 0; count of bases not matched to a gene: 0. Germline assignment: CDR1 MDHEN and CDR2 SYDVKM.

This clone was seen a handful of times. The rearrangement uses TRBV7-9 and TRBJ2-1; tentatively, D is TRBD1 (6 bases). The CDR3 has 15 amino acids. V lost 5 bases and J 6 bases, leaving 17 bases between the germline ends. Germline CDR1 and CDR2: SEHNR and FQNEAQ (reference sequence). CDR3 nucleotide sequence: TGTGCCAGCAGCCACTCTGCGGTAGGGGGCAATGAGCAGTTCTTC. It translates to CASSHSAVGGNEQFF.

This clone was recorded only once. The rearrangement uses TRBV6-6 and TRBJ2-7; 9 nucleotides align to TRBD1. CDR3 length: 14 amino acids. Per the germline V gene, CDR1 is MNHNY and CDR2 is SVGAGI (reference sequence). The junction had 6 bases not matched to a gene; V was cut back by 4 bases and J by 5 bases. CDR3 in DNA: TGTGCCAGCAGTTGGGGGGACAGGGTCCACGAGCAGTACTTC. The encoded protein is CASSWGDRVHEQYF.